This T cell receptor (beta chain) was identified during a study of chemoradiotherapy in HPV16-positive cancers. Across the whole study: Candidate HPV-specific T-cell clones and common TCR motifs came from functional assays in a couple of HPV16-positive patients.

Per the germline V gene, CDR1 is LNHDA and CDR2 is SQIVND (reference sequence). This CDR3 spans 13 amino acids. Trimming cost V 8 bases and J 5 bases, with 12 bases left between them. Generated by immunoSEQ multiplex PCR, the TCRdb table keeps only in-frame clones and is missing some. The data contain around 16,000 clones, 60% to 80% of them seen just once; the ten biggest clones take up approximately 1.3%. General study results and limits: Non-HPV-specific T cells did not expand in tumors during treatment, whereas candidate HPV-specific clones and E7-related motifs did. Better recurrence-free survival went with HPV-responsive T-cell expansion in HPV16-positive patients.

Concerning this clone itself: Its antigen remains unknown.

Sampling was done from a patient who underwent chemoradiotherapy. The receptor was derived from a human donor with HPV-associated anogenital cancer. The gene calls are TRBV19 and TRBJ1-4; no definite D call. The CDR3, as DNA: TGTGCCAGTCGTAGACAATCAAATGAAAAACTGTTTTTT. It is translated as CASRRQSNEKLFF.